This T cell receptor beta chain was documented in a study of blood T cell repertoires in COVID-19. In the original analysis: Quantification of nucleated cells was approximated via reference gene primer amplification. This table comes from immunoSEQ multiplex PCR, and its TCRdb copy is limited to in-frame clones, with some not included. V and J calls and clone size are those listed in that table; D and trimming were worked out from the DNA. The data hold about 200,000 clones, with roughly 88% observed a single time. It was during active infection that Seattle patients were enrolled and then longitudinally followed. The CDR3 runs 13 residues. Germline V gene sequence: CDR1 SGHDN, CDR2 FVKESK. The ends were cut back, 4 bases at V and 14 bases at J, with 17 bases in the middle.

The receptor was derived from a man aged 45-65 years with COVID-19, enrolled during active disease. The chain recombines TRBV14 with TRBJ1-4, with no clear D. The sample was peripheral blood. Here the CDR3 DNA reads TGTGCCAGCAGCCCCCCGGGTGGCGTTATTCTGTTTTTT. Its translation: CASSPPGGVILFF.